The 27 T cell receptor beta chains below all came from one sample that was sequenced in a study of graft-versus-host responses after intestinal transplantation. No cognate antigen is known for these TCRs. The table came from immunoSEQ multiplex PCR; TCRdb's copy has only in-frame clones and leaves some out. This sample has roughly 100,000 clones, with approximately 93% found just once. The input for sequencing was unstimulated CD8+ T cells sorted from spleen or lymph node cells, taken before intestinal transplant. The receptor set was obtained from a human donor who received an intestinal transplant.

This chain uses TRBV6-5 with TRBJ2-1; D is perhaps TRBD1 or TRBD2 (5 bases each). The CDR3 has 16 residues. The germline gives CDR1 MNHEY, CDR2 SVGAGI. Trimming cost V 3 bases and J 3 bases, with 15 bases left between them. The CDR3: CASSYTWDELYNEQFF. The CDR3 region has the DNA TGTGCCAGCAGTTATACCTGGGACGAACTCTACAATGAGCAGTTCTTC.

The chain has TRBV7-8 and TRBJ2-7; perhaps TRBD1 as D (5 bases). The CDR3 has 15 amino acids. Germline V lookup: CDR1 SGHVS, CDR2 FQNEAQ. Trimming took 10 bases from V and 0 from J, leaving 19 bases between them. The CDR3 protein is CATVDSFRGSYEQYF. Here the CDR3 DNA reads TGTGCCACCGTTGACAGTTTTAGGGGCTCCTACGAGCAGTACTTC.

The CDR3: CSARVAGQQFF. CDR3 coding DNA: TGCAGTGCTAGAGTGGCGGGGCAACAGTTCTTC. The V gene is TRBV20-1, the J gene TRBJ2-1; D may be TRBD2 (6 bases). Trimming pared 1 base from V and 13 bases from J, leaving 11 bases between. Germline V gene lookup returns CDR1 DFQATT and CDR2 SNEGSKA (reference sequence). The CDR3 is 11 amino acids.

CDR3 in DNA: TGTGCCAGCAGCTTTCCTGGACAGATCACAGATACGCAGTATTTT. It specifies CASSFPGQITDTQYF. V is TRBV7-9 and J is TRBJ2-3, with D perhaps TRBD1 (6 bases). Germline V lookup: CDR1 SEHNR, CDR2 FQNEAQ (reference sequence). The CDR3 is made up of 15 amino acids. The V end lost 3 bases, the J end lost 2 bases, and 12 bases lay between the germline ends.

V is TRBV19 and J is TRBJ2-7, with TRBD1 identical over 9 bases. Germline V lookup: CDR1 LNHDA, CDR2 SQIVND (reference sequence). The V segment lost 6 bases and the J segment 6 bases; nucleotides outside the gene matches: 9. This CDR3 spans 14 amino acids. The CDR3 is CASRPGQGAGEQYF. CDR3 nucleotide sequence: TGTGCCAGTAGGCCGGGACAGGGAGCTGGCGAGCAGTACTTC.

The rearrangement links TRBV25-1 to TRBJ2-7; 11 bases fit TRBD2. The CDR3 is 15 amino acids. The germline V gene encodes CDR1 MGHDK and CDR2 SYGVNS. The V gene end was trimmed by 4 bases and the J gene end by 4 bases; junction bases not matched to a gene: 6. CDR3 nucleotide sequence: TGTGCCAGCAGTGCCCCGACTAGCGGGGAATACGAGCAGTACTTC. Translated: CASSAPTSGEYEQYF.

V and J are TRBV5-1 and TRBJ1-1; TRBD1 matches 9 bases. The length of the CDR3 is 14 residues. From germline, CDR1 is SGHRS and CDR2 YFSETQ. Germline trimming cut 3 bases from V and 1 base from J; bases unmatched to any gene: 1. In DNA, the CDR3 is TGCGCCAGCAGCTCGGGACAGGGGAACACTGAAGCTTTCTTT. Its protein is CASSSGQGNTEAFF.

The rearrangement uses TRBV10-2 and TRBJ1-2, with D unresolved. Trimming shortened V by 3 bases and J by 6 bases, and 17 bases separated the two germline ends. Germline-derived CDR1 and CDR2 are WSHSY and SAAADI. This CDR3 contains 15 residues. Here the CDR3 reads CASSEWADLSDGYTF. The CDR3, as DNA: TGCGCCAGCAGTGAATGGGCAGACCTATCGGATGGCTACACCTTC.

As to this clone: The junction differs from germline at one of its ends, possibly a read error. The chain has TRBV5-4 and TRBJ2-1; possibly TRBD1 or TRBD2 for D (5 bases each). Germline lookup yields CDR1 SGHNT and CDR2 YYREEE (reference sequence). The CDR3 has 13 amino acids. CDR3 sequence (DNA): TGTGCCAGCAGCTTGAGAGGGGTGGATGAACAGTTCTTC. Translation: CASSLRGVDEQFF. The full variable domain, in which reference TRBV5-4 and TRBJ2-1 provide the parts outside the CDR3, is ETGVTQSPTHLIKTRGQQVTLRCSSQSGHNTVSWYQQALGQGPQFIFQYYREEENGRGNFPPRFSGLQFPNYSSELNVNALELDDSALYLCASSLRGVDEQFFGPGTRLTVL.

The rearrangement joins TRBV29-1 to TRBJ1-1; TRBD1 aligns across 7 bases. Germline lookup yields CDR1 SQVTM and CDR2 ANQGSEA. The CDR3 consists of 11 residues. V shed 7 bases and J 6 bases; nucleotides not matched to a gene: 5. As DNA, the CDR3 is TGCAGCGCCACTACAGGGGCTGAAGCTTTCTTT. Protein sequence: CSATTGAEAFF.

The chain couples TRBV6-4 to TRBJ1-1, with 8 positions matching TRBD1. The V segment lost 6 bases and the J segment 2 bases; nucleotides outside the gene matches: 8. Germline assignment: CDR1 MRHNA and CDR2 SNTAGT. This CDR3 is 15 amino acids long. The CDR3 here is CASREDRALNTEAFF. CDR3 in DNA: TGTGCCAGCAGGGAGGACAGGGCGCTTAACACTGAAGCTTTCTTT.

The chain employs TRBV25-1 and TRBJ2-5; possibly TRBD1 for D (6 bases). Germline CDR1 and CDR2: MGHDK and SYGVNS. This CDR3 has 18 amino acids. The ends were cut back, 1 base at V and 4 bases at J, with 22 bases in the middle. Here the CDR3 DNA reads TGTGCCAGCAGTGAATCCCACAACAGGGTACGGTGGGGAGAGACCCAGTACTTC. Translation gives CASSESHNRVRWGETQYF. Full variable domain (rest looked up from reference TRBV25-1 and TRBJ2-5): EADIYQTPRYLVIGTGKKITLECSQTMGHDKMYWYQQDPGMELHLIHYSYGVNSTEKGDLSSESTVSRIRTEHFPLTLESARPSHTSQYLCASSESHNRVRWGETQYFGPGTRLLVL.

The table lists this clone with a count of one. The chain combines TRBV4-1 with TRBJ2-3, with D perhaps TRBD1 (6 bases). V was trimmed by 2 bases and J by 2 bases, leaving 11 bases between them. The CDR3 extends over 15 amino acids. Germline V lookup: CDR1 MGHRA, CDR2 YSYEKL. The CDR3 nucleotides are TGCGCCAGCAGCCAATTAGGGACAAACACAGATACGCAGTATTTT. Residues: CASSQLGTNTDTQYF.

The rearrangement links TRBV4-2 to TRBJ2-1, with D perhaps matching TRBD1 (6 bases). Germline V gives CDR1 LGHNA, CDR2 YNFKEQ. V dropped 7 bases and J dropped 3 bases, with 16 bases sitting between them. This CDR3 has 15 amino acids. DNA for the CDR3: TGTGCCAGCACCGAGGGGGTGGGGGACTACAATGAGCAGTTCTTC. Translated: CASTEGVGDYNEQFF.

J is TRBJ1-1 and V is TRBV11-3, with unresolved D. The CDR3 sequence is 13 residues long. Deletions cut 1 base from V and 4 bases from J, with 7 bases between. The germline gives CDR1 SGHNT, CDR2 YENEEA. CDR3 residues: CASSLGFSTEAFF. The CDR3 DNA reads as TGTGCCAGCAGCTTAGGATTCAGCACTGAAGCTTTCTTT.

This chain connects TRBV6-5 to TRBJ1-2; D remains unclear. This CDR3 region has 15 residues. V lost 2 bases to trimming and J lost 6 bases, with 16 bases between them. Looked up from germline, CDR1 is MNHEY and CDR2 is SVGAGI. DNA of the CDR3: TGTGCCAGCAGTTACGTAGCGGACGGTGTGGATGGCTACACCTTC. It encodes CASSYVADGVDGYTF.

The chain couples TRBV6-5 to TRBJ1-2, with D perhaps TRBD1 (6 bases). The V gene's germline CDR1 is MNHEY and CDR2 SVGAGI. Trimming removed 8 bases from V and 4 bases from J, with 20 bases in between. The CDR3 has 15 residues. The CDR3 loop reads CASGQYEGQGYGYTF. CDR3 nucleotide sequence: TGTGCCAGCGGACAGTACGAAGGGCAAGGCTATGGCTACACCTTC.

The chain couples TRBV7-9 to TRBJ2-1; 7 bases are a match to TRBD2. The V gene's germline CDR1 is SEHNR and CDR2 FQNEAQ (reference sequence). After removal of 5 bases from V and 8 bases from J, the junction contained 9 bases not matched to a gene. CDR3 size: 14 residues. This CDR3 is CASSLGRGVDEQFF. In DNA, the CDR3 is TGTGCCAGCAGCCTGGGACGGGGGGTCGATGAGCAGTTCTTC.

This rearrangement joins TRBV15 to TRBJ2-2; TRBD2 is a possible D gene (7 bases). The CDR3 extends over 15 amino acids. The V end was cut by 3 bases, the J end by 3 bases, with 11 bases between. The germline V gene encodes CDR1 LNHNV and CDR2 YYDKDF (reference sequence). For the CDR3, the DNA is TGTGCCACCAGCAGCAGCGGGACATACACCGGGGAGCTGTTTTTT. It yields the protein CATSSSGTYTGELFF. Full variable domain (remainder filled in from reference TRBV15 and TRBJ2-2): DAMVIQNPRYQVTQFGKPVTLSCSQTLNHNVMYWYQQKSSQAPKLLFHYYDKDFNNEADTPDNFQSRRPNTSFCFLDIRSPGLGDTAMYLCATSSSGTYTGELFFGEGSRLTVL.

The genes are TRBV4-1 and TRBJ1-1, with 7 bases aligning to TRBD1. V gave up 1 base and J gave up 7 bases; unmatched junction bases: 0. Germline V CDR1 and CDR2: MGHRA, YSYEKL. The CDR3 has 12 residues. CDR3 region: CASSQGDSEAFF. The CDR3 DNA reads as TGCGCCAGCAGCCAAGGGGACAGTGAAGCTTTCTTT.

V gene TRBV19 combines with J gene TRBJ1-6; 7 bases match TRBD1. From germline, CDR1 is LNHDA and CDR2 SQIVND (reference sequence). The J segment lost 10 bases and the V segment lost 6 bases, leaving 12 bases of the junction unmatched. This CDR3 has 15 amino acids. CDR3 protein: CASSPGAGGRSPLHF. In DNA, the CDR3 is TGTGCCAGTAGCCCTGGGGCAGGGGGAAGATCACCCCTCCACTTT.

CDR3 sequence reads: CASSIASPDTQYF. The CDR3 DNA sequence: TGTGCCAGTAGTATTGCTAGCCCCGATACGCAGTATTTT. The chain combines TRBV19 with TRBJ2-3, with a possible D match to TRBD2 (5 bases). The V end was cut by 3 bases, the J end by 6 bases, with 10 bases between. The CDR3 totals 13 residues. CDR1 is LNHDA and CDR2 is SQIVND in the germline V gene (reference sequence).

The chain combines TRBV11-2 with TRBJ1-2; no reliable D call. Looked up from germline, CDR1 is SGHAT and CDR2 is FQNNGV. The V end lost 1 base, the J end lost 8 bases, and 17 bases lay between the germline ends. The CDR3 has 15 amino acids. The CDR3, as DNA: TGTGCCAGCAGCTTAGTGAGGGCGGGGAGGAACGGCTACACCTTC. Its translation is CASSLVRAGRNGYTF.

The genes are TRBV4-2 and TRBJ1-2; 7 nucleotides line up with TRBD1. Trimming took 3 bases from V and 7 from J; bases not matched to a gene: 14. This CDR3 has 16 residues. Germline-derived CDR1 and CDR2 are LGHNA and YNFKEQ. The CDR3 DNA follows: TGTGCCAGCAGCCATCCGGGGCTAGACAGGGAGAGTGGCTACACCTTC. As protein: CASSHPGLDRESGYTF.

CDR3 sequence reads: CASSLDLLQETQYF. CDR3 DNA sequence: TGTGCCAGCAGCTTAGATCTGTTACAAGAGACCCAGTACTTC. The chain uses TRBV7-2 and TRBJ2-5, with D uncertain. In germline, CDR1 is SGHTA, CDR2 FQGNSA. The CDR3 length is 14 residues. Deletions cut 1 base from V and 2 bases from J, with 8 bases between.

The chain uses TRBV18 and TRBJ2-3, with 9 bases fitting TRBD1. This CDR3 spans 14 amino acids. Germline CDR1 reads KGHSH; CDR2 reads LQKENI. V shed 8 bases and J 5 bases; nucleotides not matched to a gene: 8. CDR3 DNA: TGTGCCAGCCTAATACAGGGGGCAGGAGATACGCAGTATTTT. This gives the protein CASLIQGAGDTQYF.

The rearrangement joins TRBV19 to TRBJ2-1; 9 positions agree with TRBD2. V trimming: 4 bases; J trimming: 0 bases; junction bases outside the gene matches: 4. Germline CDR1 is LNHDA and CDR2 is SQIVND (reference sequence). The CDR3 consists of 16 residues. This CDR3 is CASSSERGVSYNEQFF. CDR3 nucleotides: TGTGCCAGTAGTAGTGAGCGGGGGGTCTCCTACAATGAGCAGTTCTTC.